Listed below are T cell receptor beta chains from one sample, sequenced in a study of shared clonotypes between healthy human individuals. TCRdb keeps only in-frame clones here, not all; method: immunoSEQ multiplex PCR. The sample gives around 990,000 clones, 60% to 85% of which show up once; more than 0.85% is in the top ten. The sequenced sample consisted of memory CD4+ T cells from PBMCs. The receptors were sampled from a man aged 18 to 29 in good health. Some clones in this sample may be carry-over from other donors' samples. Both conserved end residues are part of each CDR3. The D gene is left open where the match is weak. Some rows mark clone size as missing; the rest say once, few, many or name a class of expanded clone.

J: TRBJ2-3
size: .
D: .
V: TRBV5-4
CDR3: CASSLDEASTDTQYF
DNA: TGTGCCAGCAGCCTAGACGAAGCTAGCACAGATACGCAGTATTTT

J: TRBJ2-1
size: .
D: TRBD2
V: TRBV28
CDR3: CASSPAGLAGVGNEQFF
DNA: TGTGCCAGCAGTCCCGCCGGACTAGCGGGAGTTGGGAATGAGCAGTTCTTC

J: TRBJ2-5
size: few
D: .
V: TRBV4-2
CDR3: CASSQDIGRWQETQYF
DNA: TGTGCCAGCAGCCAAGATATAGGGAGGTGGCAAGAGACCCAGTACTTC

J: TRBJ2-1
size: .
D: TRBD2
V: TRBV29-1
CDR3: CSVQGSGRHNEQFF
DNA: TGCAGCGTCCAGGGGAGCGGGAGACACAATGAGCAGTTCTTC

J: TRBJ2-1
size: .
D: .
V: TRBV18
CDR3: CASSREWYNEQFF
DNA: TGTGCCAGCTCCCGGGAGTGGTACAATGAGCAGTTCTTC

J: TRBJ2-6
size: .
D: .
V: TRBV28
CDR3: CASSIRGAGANVLTF
DNA: TGTGCCAGCAGTATTAGGGGGGCTGGGGCCAACGTCCTGACTTTC

J: TRBJ1-5
size: .
D: TRBD1
V: TRBV30
CDR3: CAWSTRGRGNNQPQHF
DNA: TGTGCCTGGAGCACACGCGGCAGGGGGAACAATCAGCCCCAGCATTTT

J: TRBJ2-7
size: .
D: TRBD2
V: TRBV5-1
CDR3: CASSPLAGGGYEQYF
DNA: TGCGCCAGCAGCCCTCTAGCGGGAGGTGGCTACGAGCAGTACTTC

J: TRBJ2-7
size: many
D: .
V: TRBV5-8
CDR3: CASSLGTVYEQYF
DNA: TGTGCCAGCAGCTTGGGGACAGTCTACGAGCAGTACTTC

J: TRBJ1-2
size: few
D: .
V: TRBV9
CDR3: CASSVAGGYTF
DNA: TGTGCCAGCAGCGTAGCGGGGGGCTACACCTTC

J: TRBJ1-5
size: .
D: .
V: TRBV5-1
CDR3: CASSLGNNQPQHF
DNA: TGCGCCAGCAGCTTGGGAAACAATCAGCCCCAGCATTTT

J: TRBJ2-5
size: few
D: .
V: TRBV9
CDR3: CASSRGGDQETQYF
DNA: TGTGCCAGCAGCAGGGGGGGAGACCAAGAGACCCAGTACTTC

J: TRBJ2-3
size: few
D: TRBD2
V: TRBV5-1
CDR3: CASVPGLAGGVADTQYF
DNA: TGCGCCAGCGTCCCGGGACTAGCGGGAGGTGTAGCAGATACGCAGTATTTT

J: TRBJ2-1
size: .
D: TRBD2
V: TRBV7-9
CDR3: CASSFVSGRESEQFF
DNA: TGTGCCAGCAGCTTCGTGAGCGGGAGGGAAAGTGAGCAGTTCTTC

J: TRBJ2-5
size: .
D: TRBD2
V: TRBV5-5
CDR3: CASSLKGLAGVRQETQYF
DNA: TGTGCCAGCAGCTTGAAGGGACTAGCGGGAGTGAGGCAAGAGACCCAGTACTTC

J: TRBJ1-1
size: .
D: .
V: TRBV2
CDR3: CATTQGNGHWEWAFF
DNA: TGTGCCACCACGCAGGGGAATGGGCATTGGGAATGGGCTTTCTTT

J: TRBJ1-2
size: .
D: .
V: TRBV2
CDR3: CASSESGSRQVGYTF
DNA: TGTGCCAGCAGTGAATCCGGTAGTAGACAGGTTGGCTACACCTTC

J: TRBJ2-3
size: once
D: TRBD2
V: TRBV29-1
CDR3: CSVLTSGRSAPWYTDTQYF
DNA: TGCAGCGTTCTTACTAGCGGGAGATCCGCCCCCTGGTATACAGATACGCAGTATTTT

J: TRBJ2-7
size: .
D: .
V: TRBV30
CDR3: CAWSVAGEQYF
DNA: TGTGCCTGGAGTGTCGCAGGGGAGCAGTACTTC

J: TRBJ2-3
size: .
D: TRBD1
V: TRBV28
CDR3: CASSRQGGTGTDTQYF
DNA: TGTGCCAGCAGTCGACAGGGGGGTACAGGCACAGATACGCAGTATTTT

J: TRBJ2-7
size: .
D: TRBD1
V: TRBV5-1
CDR3: CASSFRTGPYEQYF
DNA: TGCGCCAGCAGCTTTAGGACAGGTCCCTACGAGCAGTACTTC

J: TRBJ2-7
size: .
D: .
V: TRBV15
CDR3: CATSRDQWAGYEQYF
DNA: TGTGCCACCAGCAGAGATCAATGGGCTGGGTACGAGCAGTACTTC

J: TRBJ2-6
size: .
D: .
V: TRBV2
CDR3: CASGYGISGANVLTF
DNA: TGTGCCAGCGGCTACGGGATCTCTGGGGCCAACGTCCTGACTTTC

J: TRBJ1-5
size: once
D: .
V: TRBV19
CDR3: CASSIRRGNQPQHF
DNA: TGTGCCAGTAGTATCAGAAGGGGGAATCAGCCCCAGCATTTT

J: TRBJ2-3
size: .
D: .
V: TRBV6-4
CDR3: CASSGNRETDTQYF
DNA: TGTGCCAGCAGTGGGAACAGGGAAACAGATACGCAGTATTTT

J: TRBJ2-7
size: few
D: .
V: TRBV10-3
CDR3: CAISRAQGNHEQYF
DNA: TGTGCCATCAGTCGGGCTCAGGGCAACCACGAGCAGTACTTC

J: TRBJ1-2
size: .
D: .
V: TRBV28
CDR3: CASSSGLGLVGYGYTF
DNA: TGTGCCAGCAGTTCCGGTCTGGGTCTGGTGGGCTATGGCTACACCTTC

J: TRBJ2-1
size: .
D: TRBD2
V: TRBV7-9
CDR3: CASSDPQTSGTYNEQFF
DNA: TGTGCCAGCAGCGATCCACAGACTAGCGGAACCTACAATGAGCAGTTCTTC

J: TRBJ2-5
size: .
D: .
V: TRBV5-1
CDR3: CASSSNMKETQYF
DNA: TGCGCCAGCAGCTCGAACATGAAAGAGACCCAGTACTTC

J: TRBJ2-1
size: .
D: TRBD2
V: TRBV2
CDR3: CASGRTSGYNEQFF
DNA: TGTGCCAGCGGGAGGACTAGCGGTTACAATGAGCAGTTCTTC

J: TRBJ2-7
size: .
D: .
V: TRBV7-2
CDR3: CASSLRTTYEQYF
DNA: TGTGCCAGCAGCTTACGGACCACCTACGAGCAGTACTTC

J: TRBJ2-5
size: .
D: .
V: TRBV7-2
CDR3: CASSLGLRSLPSQETQYF
DNA: TGTGCCAGCAGCTTGGGCCTTCGGTCTTTACCTTCCCAAGAGACCCAGTACTTC

J: TRBJ2-5
size: .
D: TRBD2
V: TRBV18
CDR3: CASSPPSSGRRETQYF
DNA: TGTGCCAGCTCACCACCTTCCAGCGGGAGGAGGGAGACCCAGTACTTC

J: TRBJ2-3
size: .
D: TRBD1
V: TRBV4-1
CDR3: CASSARQGTRNTQYF
DNA: TGCGCCAGCAGCGCTAGACAGGGTACGAGGAATACGCAGTATTTT

J: TRBJ2-5
size: few
D: TRBD2
V: TRBV28
CDR3: CASSQGTSGSQTQYF
DNA: TGTGCCAGCAGTCAAGGGACTAGCGGGAGTCAGACCCAGTACTTC

J: TRBJ2-3
size: .
D: .
V: TRBV5-1
CDR3: CASSLGWRGTSTDTQYF
DNA: TGCGCCAGCAGCTTGGGTTGGAGGGGAACTAGCACAGATACGCAGTATTTT

J: TRBJ2-1
size: .
D: .
V: TRBV5-1
CDR3: CASSFRQDDNEQFF
DNA: TGCGCCAGCAGCTTTCGACAGGATGACAATGAGCAGTTCTTC

J: TRBJ1-1
size: .
D: .
V: TRBV18
CDR3: CASSPGGGNTEAFF
DNA: TGTGCCAGCTCACCGGGAGGGGGGAACACTGAAGCTTTCTTT

J: TRBJ2-4
size: .
D: .
V: TRBV9
CDR3: CASSPRMPPTDIQYF
DNA: TGTGCCAGCAGCCCTAGGATGCCTCCCACGGACATTCAGTACTTC

J: TRBJ2-7
size: .
D: TRBD2
V: TRBV27
CDR3: CASRRKGQGRTRTYEQYF
DNA: TGTGCCAGCAGACGAAAGGGCCAGGGTCGGACTAGGACGTACGAGCAGTACTTC

J: TRBJ2-1
size: .
D: .
V: TRBV4-2
CDR3: CASSQDLFYNEQFF
DNA: TGTGCCAGCAGCCAGGACTTGTTTTACAATGAGCAGTTCTTC

J: TRBJ2-5
size: .
D: .
V: TRBV7-2
CDR3: CASSLGTGETQYF
DNA: TGTGCCAGCAGCTTAGGTACAGGGGAGACCCAGTACTTC

J: TRBJ2-7
size: .
D: TRBD2
V: TRBV29-1
CDR3: CSVLGLAGVYEQYF
DNA: TGCAGCGTATTGGGACTAGCGGGAGTCTACGAGCAGTACTTC

J: TRBJ2-4
size: .
D: .
V: TRBV27
CDR3: CASSFVRPTSKINIQYF
DNA: TGTGCCAGCAGTTTCGTACGGCCAACTTCAAAAATAAACATTCAGTACTTC

J: TRBJ1-2
size: .
D: TRBD1
V: TRBV9
CDR3: CASSVAQGAVGYTF
DNA: TGTGCCAGCAGCGTAGCTCAGGGGGCGGTTGGCTACACCTTC

J: TRBJ1-1
size: few
D: .
V: TRBV29-1
CDR3: CSAEGGRAYTEAFF
DNA: TGCAGCGCCGAGGGGGGCAGGGCGTACACTGAAGCTTTCTTT

J: TRBJ2-7
size: .
D: .
V: TRBV7-8
CDR3: CASSLRDGAGYEQYF
DNA: TGTGCCAGCAGCCTCCGAGACGGCGCGGGATACGAGCAGTACTTC

J: TRBJ2-7
size: .
D: .
V: TRBV5-1
CDR3: CASSRDTSPFEQYF
DNA: TGCGCCAGCAGCAGGGACACTTCCCCTTTTGAGCAGTACTTC

J: TRBJ2-2
size: .
D: .
V: TRBV5-1
CDR3: CATQTGNTGELFF
DNA: TGCGCCACCCAGACAGGAAACACCGGGGAGCTGTTTTTT

J: TRBJ2-3
size: .
D: .
V: TRBV28
CDR3: CASSLRTDSNTDTQYF
DNA: TGTGCCAGCAGTTTACGTACCGACTCGAACACAGATACGCAGTATTTT

J: TRBJ2-1
size: .
D: .
V: TRBV6-6
CDR3: CASSYWPEAGNEQFF
DNA: TGTGCCAGCAGTTACTGGCCCGAGGCGGGCAATGAGCAGTTCTTC

J: TRBJ2-5
size: .
D: TRBD2
V: TRBV9
CDR3: CASSVGRDYAETQYF
DNA: TGTGCCAGCAGCGTCGGCCGGGACTATGCAGAGACCCAGTACTTC